The T cell receptor (beta chain) described here comes from a study of CXCR3-negative and CXCR3-positive naive CD8 T cells. Notes on the study in general: Whereas memory cells differed, naive CXCR3-negative and CXCR3-positive cells shared similar TRBV-TRBJ usage. Sequencing showed both naive subsets with comparably high diversity, and memory CD8+ cells much lower. Cryopreserved PBMCs had partly decreased CXCR3 expression; fresh PBMCs were used in most assays. For CXCR3-positive naive cells, TRB CDR3s were more hydrophobic than those of CXCR3-negative naive cells.

Turning to this clonotype: What it recognizes is unknown.

All TRB cDNA libraries came from 5' RACE performed with UMI labels. From its re-call of the 5' RACE reads, TCRdb lists each CDR3 protein once, without DNA. This table holds roughly 120,000 distinct CDR3 sequences. CDR1 SEHNR and CDR2 FQNEAQ come from the germline V gene (reference sequence). This CDR3 is built from 15 residues. The clonotype comes from a human donor in good health. Some clones in this sample may be carry-over from other donors' samples. What was sequenced was naive CXCR3+ CD8+ T cells from blood. Sample subset: CD45RO-CCR7+CD27+CD95- naive CD8+ T cells expressing CXCR3 (TNR3+). J is TRBJ2-7 and V is TRBV7-9; TCRdb selects TRBD2, and the lack of DNA leaves this call unchecked. The CDR3 reads CASSSTGTGDYEQYF.